This T cell receptor beta chain came from a study of cytomegalovirus exposure and HLA in healthy donors. The repertoire was sequenced with immunoSEQ multiplex PCR; TCRdb's copy has only in-frame clones and lacks some. The repertoire holds 150,000 to 200,000 clones, with roughly 89% as singletons. Trimming stripped 1 base from V and 9 bases from J, with 15 bases between. Germline V lookup: CDR1 GTSNPN, CDR2 SVGIG (reference sequence). The length of the CDR3 is 13 residues. The sample was PBMCs. The origin of this receptor is a woman aged 18-35 years in good health and CMV-seropositive. The chain employs TRBV30 and TRBJ1-2; the D gene is possibly TRBD1 (6 bases). This CDR3 reads CAWSEKQGRSYTF. The DNA for the CDR3 is TGTGCCTGGAGTGAAAAACAGGGTCGGAGCTACACCTTC.